The 3 T cell receptor beta chains below come from one sample, sequenced in a study of T cells after posttransplantation cyclophosphamide. The table came from immunoSEQ multiplex PCR; TCRdb's copy has only in-frame clones and leaves some out. The sample lists around 30,000 clones; roughly 90% were seen once. Sequencing used PBMCs. The receptors shown here come from a middle-aged woman with a blood cancer, CMV-positive, and with a related stem cell donor.

This sequence joins TRBV19 and TRBJ1-5; TRBD1 might be the D (6 bases). Looked up from germline, CDR1 is LNHDA and CDR2 is SQIVND (reference sequence). The CDR3 is 14 amino acids. Deletions cut 3 bases from V and 4 bases from J, with 10 bases between. The CDR3 region is CASSINQGNQPQHF. The CDR3 bases are TGTGCCAGTAGTATCAACCAGGGGAATCAGCCCCAGCATTTT.

The chain recombines TRBV27 with TRBJ2-5, with a weak D call TRBD2 (6 bases). With 9 bases removed from V and 1 base from J, the gap between germline ends came to 12 bases. CDR1 MNHEY and CDR2 SMNVEV come from the germline V gene (reference sequence). This CDR3 is built from 13 residues. The CDR3: CARSGGLQETQYF. Here the CDR3 DNA reads TGTGCCAGGAGCGGAGGGCTCCAAGAGACCCAGTACTTC.

The chain combines TRBV7-6 with TRBJ2-2, with TRBD1 matching over 9 bases. Germline V gene sequence: CDR1 SGHVS, CDR2 FNYEAQ. V dropped 8 bases and J dropped 4; count of bases not matched to a gene: 2. The length of the CDR3 is 13 residues. CDR3 DNA: TGTGCCAGCGGGACAGGGCGCACCGGGGAGCTGTTTTTT. Translated, it gives CASGTGRTGELFF.